A selection of T cell receptor beta chains follows, all from one sample in a study of shared clonotypes between healthy human individuals. The repertoire was sequenced with immunoSEQ multiplex PCR; TCRdb's copy has only in-frame clones and lacks some. This table has some 2.1 million clones, roughly 95% appearing once. The sequencing input was naive CD8+ T cells from PBMCs. Receptor source: a young man in good health. Some clones in this sample may be carry-over from other donors' samples. Both conserved end residues are part of each CDR3. The D gene is left open where the match is weak. Clone size, where shown, is once, few, many, or a class for clones that have expanded.

cdr3_nt	cdr3_aa	v_call	j_call	d_call	clone_size
TGTGCCATCAGTGAGGGAGGACCCCTCTATGGCTACACCTTC	CAISEGGPLYGYTF	TRBV10-3	TRBJ1-2	NA	NA
TGCGCCAGCAGTGACCGGGCCGATGAAGCTTTCTTT	CASSDRADEAFF	TRBV10-2	TRBJ1-1	NA	NA
TGTGCCAGCAGCTTGAGACCCAACTCCTACAATGAGCAGTTCTTC	CASSLRPNSYNEQFF	TRBV5-6	TRBJ2-1	NA	NA
TGTGCCAGCAGCTTAACCAGGAACAGACGACACAATGAGCAGTTCTTC	CASSLTRNRRHNEQFF	TRBV7-3	TRBJ2-1	NA	NA
TGTGCCATCAGTGATGCGGGAAGGCAGTATTTT	CAISDAGRQYF	TRBV10-3	TRBJ2-3	NA	NA
TGTGCCAGCAACAACCCCGGCCGGGCGGACGAGCAGTACTTC	CASNNPGRADEQYF	TRBV21-1	TRBJ2-7	NA	NA
TGTGCCAGCAGCCAAAGGACTAGCGGGAGCACAGATACGCAGTATTTT	CASSQRTSGSTDTQYF	TRBV4-2	TRBJ2-3	TRBD2	few
TGTGCCACCAGCAGAGATCCCCTAGCGGGAGTGGGAAATGAGCAGTTCTTC	CATSRDPLAGVGNEQFF	TRBV15	TRBJ2-1	TRBD2	NA
TGTGCCAGCAGTCCCGGGACCAGCCCAACCGGGCAGTTCTTC	CASSPGTSPTGQFF	TRBV9	TRBJ2-1	NA	NA
TGCAGCGTTGATTCAGGCACTGAGCAGTTCTTC	CSVDSGTEQFF	TRBV29-1	TRBJ2-1	NA	once
TGTGCCAGCAGCTTAACCGACAGAGGGTATGGCTACACCTTC	CASSLTDRGYGYTF	TRBV7-2	TRBJ1-2	NA	NA
TGTGCCTGGAGTGGATTGGGGAATTCCTACGAGCAGTACTTC	CAWSGLGNSYEQYF	TRBV30	TRBJ2-7	NA	NA
TGTGCCACCAATGTCCCGAGATACATGAACACTGAAGCTTTCTTT	CATNVPRYMNTEAFF	TRBV28	TRBJ1-1	NA	NA
TGTGCCAGCAGCTCCAGTTTCTACAATGAGCAGTTCTTC	CASSSSFYNEQFF	TRBV14	TRBJ2-1	NA	NA
TGTGCCAGCAGTTTACCACAGGGGGCGGATTCCGGGGAGCTGTTTTTT	CASSLPQGADSGELFF	TRBV6-5	TRBJ2-2	TRBD1	NA